The next 18 T cell receptor beta chains were all read from a single sample in a study of blood T cell repertoires in COVID-19. The data were produced by immunoSEQ multiplex PCR, yet TCRdb's version contains in-frame clones alone and is incomplete. This table holds around 130,000 clones, over 75% found once. Sequencing was done on a sample of peripheral blood. The receptors originated from a woman aged 55-70 years with acute or convalescent COVID-19.

DNA of the CDR3: TGTGCCAGTATTGAGAACGGGATGAACACTGAAGCTTTCTTT. Encoded protein: CASIENGMNTEAFF. The chain is built from TRBV19 and TRBJ1-1; D not certain. The CDR3 covers 14 residues. Germline lookup yields CDR1 LNHDA and CDR2 SQIVND (reference sequence). V was clipped by 7 bases and J by 0 bases, with 12 bases between them.

The rearrangement joins TRBV6-5 to TRBJ1-1, with D perhaps matching TRBD1 (6 bases). CDR1 and CDR2 from the germline V gene are MNHEY and SVGAGI. This CDR3 is 14 amino acids long. Between the trimmed V and J ends, which lost 7 bases and 6 bases, there was a span of 18 bases. In DNA, the CDR3 is TGTGCCAGCACCGCGGACAGCACTCCCGCTGAAGCTTTCTTT. Encoded protein: CASTADSTPAEAFF.

The rearrangement joins TRBV2 to TRBJ2-5; 7 nucleotides match TRBD1. This CDR3 comprises 14 residues. The ends lost 6 bases at V and 5 bases at J; junction bases unmatched: 9. In germline, CDR1 is SNHLY, CDR2 FYNNEI. The CDR3 loop is CASSADRVLETQYF. Here the CDR3 DNA reads TGTGCCAGCAGCGCCGACAGGGTCCTGGAGACCCAGTACTTC.

V is TRBV6-1 and J is TRBJ1-2; weak D call: TRBD1 (5 bases). The CDR3 runs 16 residues. Trimming shortened V by 3 bases and J by 1 base, and 15 bases separated the two germline ends. Germline V gives CDR1 MNHNS, CDR2 SASEGT. This CDR3 is CASSEGGAHGNYGYTF. The CDR3 bases are TGTGCCAGCAGTGAGGGAGGGGCGCACGGTAACTATGGCTACACCTTC.

The chain has TRBV3-1 (or the pseudogene TRBV3-2) and TRBJ2-7; 8 bases are a match to TRBD1. The CDR3 consists of 15 residues. In germline, CDR1 is LGHDT, CDR2 YNNKEL (reference sequence). V shed 3 bases and J 3 bases; nucleotides not matched to a gene: 7. The CDR3 loop is CASSQGGTGLYEQYF. The DNA for the CDR3 is TGTGCCAGCAGCCAGGGCGGGACAGGCCTCTACGAGCAGTACTTC.

The chain carries TRBV5-5 and TRBJ2-1, with D unresolved. Per germline, CDR1 SGHKS and CDR2 YYEKEE (reference sequence). V dropped 2 bases and J dropped 1 base, with 4 bases sitting between them. The CDR3 runs to 13 residues. The CDR3 DNA reads TGTGCCAGCAGCTTCGGTTCCTACAATGAGCAGTTCTTC. It specifies CASSFGSYNEQFF.

The chain joins TRBV6-5 to TRBJ1-5; no firm D call. The CDR3 totals 15 residues. Trimming took 0 bases from V and 0 from J, leaving 6 bases between them. The germline gives CDR1 MNHEY, CDR2 SVGAGI. The CDR3 is CASSYSGNSNQPQHF. The CDR3 DNA sequence: TGTGCCAGCAGTTACTCCGGGAATAGCAATCAGCCCCAGCATTTT.

The chain couples TRBV6-5 to TRBJ1-2; D is perhaps TRBD1 (5 bases). The CDR3 is 15 residues long. CDR1 is MNHEY and CDR2 is SVGAGI in the germline V gene. The ends were cut back, 0 bases at V and 2 bases at J, with 10 bases in the middle. The CDR3: CASSYSGAGNYGYTF. Here the CDR3 DNA reads TGTGCCAGCAGTTACTCCGGGGCGGGAAACTATGGCTACACCTTC.

This CDR3 reads CASREGNYGYTF. DNA of the CDR3: TGCGCCAGTCGGGAGGGAAACTATGGCTACACCTTC. V is TRBV5-1 and J is TRBJ1-2; D remains unclear. The CDR3 has 12 residues. V lost 8 bases and J 2 bases, leaving 10 bases between the germline ends. Germline-derived CDR1 and CDR2 are SGHRS and YFSETQ.

The V and J genes are TRBV19 and TRBJ1-5; 9 nucleotides line up with TRBD1. The V segment lost 8 bases and the J segment 3 bases; nucleotides outside the gene matches: 11. CDR1 LNHDA and CDR2 SQIVND come from the germline V gene (reference sequence). This CDR3 region has 16 residues. CDR3 bases: TGTGCCAGTCACAGGGGGCTCCCTCCTCTCAATCAGCCCCAGCATTTT. This translates into CASHRGLPPLNQPQHF.

The chain joins TRBV7-9 to TRBJ1-5, with a possible D match to TRBD1 (6 bases). Trimming cost V 0 bases and J 2 bases, with 11 bases left between them. Germline V gives CDR1 SEHNR, CDR2 FQNEAQ (reference sequence). This CDR3 is built from 16 residues. Written as DNA, the CDR3 is TGTGCCAGCAGCTTAGCGTCTGGGGGCGGCAATCAGCCCCAGCATTTT. Amino acid sequence: CASSLASGGGNQPQHF.

This clone was found once. J is TRBJ2-5 and V is TRBV2; tentatively, D is TRBD2 (5 bases). The CDR3 spans 13 residues. Deletions cut 9 bases from V and 1 base from J, with 12 bases between. CDR1 is SNHLY, CDR2 FYNNEI, per germline. The CDR3 loop is CASRAAAQETQYF. Written as DNA, the CDR3 is TGTGCCAGTAGGGCAGCGGCCCAAGAGACCCAGTACTTC.

The chain has TRBV27 and TRBJ2-2; a weak D match, TRBD1 (5 bases). The V end was cut by 4 bases, the J end by 7 bases, with 10 bases between. The V gene's germline CDR1 is MNHEY and CDR2 SMNVEV (reference sequence). This CDR3 comprises 13 residues. CDR3 loop: CASSSQGHGELFF. CDR3 sequence (DNA): TGTGCCAGCAGTTCCCAGGGTCACGGGGAGCTGTTTTTT.

V and J are TRBV29-1 and TRBJ2-1, with a tentative D call TRBD1 (5 bases). V lost 5 bases to trimming and J lost 3 bases, with 14 bases between them. Looked up from germline, CDR1 is SQVTM and CDR2 is ANQGSEA. The CDR3 contains 14 residues. DNA for the CDR3: TGCAGCGTTAATTCCAGGGAAAGCTACAATGAGCAGTTCTTC. It translates to CSVNSRESYNEQFF.

The chain carries TRBV5-4 and TRBJ2-1, with D possibly being TRBD2 (6 bases). The V end lost 2 bases, the J end lost 0 bases, and 9 bases lay between the germline ends. This CDR3 has 15 residues. Germline assignment: CDR1 SGHNT and CDR2 YYREEE (reference sequence). The CDR3 is CASSFGGPSYNEQFF. The DNA of the CDR3 is TGTGCCAGCAGCTTTGGAGGGCCCTCCTACAATGAGCAGTTCTTC.

CDR3 DNA sequence: TGCGCCAGCAGCCAAGATCCGCCGGGACAGGCAAACACTGAAGCTTTCTTT. Protein product: CASSQDPPGQANTEAFF. The gene calls are TRBV4-1 and TRBJ1-1; 8 bases are a match to TRBD1. The CDR3 contains 17 residues. V lost 0 bases and J lost 2; bases outside the gene matches: 8. The V gene's germline CDR1 is MGHRA and CDR2 YSYEKL.

V gene TRBV30 combines with J gene TRBJ1-5; no clear D gene. V was shortened by 1 base and J by 0 bases, with 7 bases between the two germline ends. The CDR3 runs to 14 residues. Per the germline V gene, CDR1 is GTSNPN and CDR2 is SVGIG (reference sequence). This chain's CDR3 is CAWSGTDSNQPQHF. CDR3 nucleotide sequence: TGTGCCTGGAGTGGAACAGATAGCAATCAGCCCCAGCATTTT. The full variable domain, its missing parts supplied by reference TRBV30 and TRBJ1-5, is SQTIHQWPATLVQPVGSPLSLECTVEGTSNPNLYWYRQAAGRGLQLLFYSVGIGQISSEVPQNLSASRPQDRQFILSSKKLLLSDSGFYLCAWSGTDSNQPQHFGDGTRLSIL.

The chain couples TRBV6-5 to TRBJ1-2; 8 nucleotides agree with TRBD1. The CDR3 sequence is 15 residues long. After removal of 5 bases from V and 2 bases from J, the junction contained 7 bases not matched to a gene. Germline V lookup: CDR1 MNHEY, CDR2 SVGAGI. This CDR3 reads CASSRRQGANYGYTF. The DNA of the CDR3 is TGTGCCAGCAGTCGTCGTCAGGGGGCGAACTATGGCTACACCTTC.